These 5 T cell receptor beta chains originate from one sample sequenced in a study of T cells in Graves' hyperthyroidism and ophthalmopathy (dated by TCRdb to about 2019). Libraries were made using multiplex PCR. TCRdb records Illumina HiSeq 2000 as the sequencer. The TCR beta CDR3 regions were amplified from the RNA transcripts. The first round of RT-PCR for the TCR CDR3 was performed with the HTBI primer set and the Qiagen OneStep RT-PCR kit. The raw public reads went through TCRdb reprocessing: fastp at Q25, MiXCR clone calling, in-frame beta chains kept. Rows are unified per CDR3 protein, each entry keeping the most common DNA and genes. The sample data list 700,000 to 850,000 distinct CDR3 sequences, and under 45% of these were observed just once. Roughly 31% of the sample comes from the top ten. Sequenced input: blood. These receptor sequences come from a woman aged 40 to 50 with Graves' hyperthyroidism.

To note about this clonotype: A clone one base away is much larger, so this may be a read error. The chain employs TRBV29-1 and TRBJ1-1, with a weak D call TRBD1 (5 bases). This CDR3 comprises 13 residues. Trimming took 7 bases from V and 6 from J, leaving 18 bases between them. CDR1 is SQVTM and CDR2 is ANQGSEA in the germline V gene. CDR3 loop: CSADQTGTPEAFF. The CDR3 nucleotides read TGCAGCGCTGATCAAACCGGGACCCCTGAAGCTTTCTTT.

In its sample, this clonotype was seen a few times. The CDR3 DNA reads TGTGCCAGCAGTTACTCGAGAACTAGCGGGGGAATCTACGAGCAGTACTTC. Translated: CASSYSRTSGGIYEQYF. The chain joins TRBV6-5 to TRBJ2-7; 11 nucleotides agree with TRBD2. There are 17 residues in the CDR3. CDR1 and CDR2 from the germline V gene are MNHEY and SVGAGI. V gave up 0 bases and J gave up 3 bases; unmatched junction bases: 7.

This clonotype occurred many times. This chain connects TRBV6-5 to TRBJ1-4; D unresolved. Germline V gene lookup returns CDR1 MNHEY and CDR2 SVGAGI. V was shortened by 6 bases and J by 3 bases, with 8 bases between the two germline ends. This CDR3 contains 13 residues. The CDR3 nucleotides are TGTGCCAGCAGCCCAATGTCTAATGAAAAACTGTTTTTT. Its translation: CASSPMSNEKLFF.

The V call is TRBV25-1, the J call TRBJ2-5; TRBD1 might be the D (5 bases). The CDR3 sequence is 13 residues long. From germline, CDR1 is MGHDK and CDR2 SYGVNS. The CDR3 region is CARWGRTQETQYF. The CDR3 DNA reads as TGTGCTAGGTGGGGCAGGACCCAAGAGACCCAGTACTTC.

There are many counts of this clonotype. This chain joins TRBV24-1 and TRBJ2-5, with 8 bases matching TRBD1. The CDR3 runs to 13 residues. The germline CDR1 and CDR2 sequences are KGHDR and SFDVKD. The trim removed 9 bases at V and 5 bases at J, leaving 7 bases unmatched. CDR3 in DNA: TGTGCCACCCAAGACAGGGGCCGGGAGACCCAGTACTTC. Translating it yields CATQDRGRETQYF.